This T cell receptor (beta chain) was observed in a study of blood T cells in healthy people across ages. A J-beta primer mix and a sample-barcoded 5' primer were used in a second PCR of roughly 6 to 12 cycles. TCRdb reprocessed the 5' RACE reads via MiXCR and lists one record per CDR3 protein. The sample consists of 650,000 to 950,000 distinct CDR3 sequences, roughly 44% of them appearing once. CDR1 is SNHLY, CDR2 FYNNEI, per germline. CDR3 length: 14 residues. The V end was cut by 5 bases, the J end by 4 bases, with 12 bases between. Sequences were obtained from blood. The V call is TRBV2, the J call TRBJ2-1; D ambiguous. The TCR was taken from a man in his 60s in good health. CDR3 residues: CASSPDSMYNEQFF. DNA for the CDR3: TGTGCCAGCAGTCCCGACTCGATGTACAATGAGCAGTTCTTC.